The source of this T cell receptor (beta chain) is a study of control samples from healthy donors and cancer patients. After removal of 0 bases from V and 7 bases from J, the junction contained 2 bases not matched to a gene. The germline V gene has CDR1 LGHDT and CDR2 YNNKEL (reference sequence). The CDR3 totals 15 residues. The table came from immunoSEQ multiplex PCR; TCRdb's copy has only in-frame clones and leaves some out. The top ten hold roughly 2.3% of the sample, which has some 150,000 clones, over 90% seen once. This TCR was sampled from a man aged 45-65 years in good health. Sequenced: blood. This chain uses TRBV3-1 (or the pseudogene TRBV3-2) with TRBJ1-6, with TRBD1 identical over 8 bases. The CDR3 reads CASSQDTGGNSPLHF. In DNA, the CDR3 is TGTGCCAGCAGCCAAGATACAGGGGGAAATTCACCCCTCCACTTT.